The 3 T cell receptor beta chains below were found in one sample sequenced in a study of beta chain features in type 1 diabetes. Expressed TCRB transcripts got sequenced, as all isolated RNA was reverse transcribed. Profiling relied on immunoSEQ multiplex PCR, and the TCRdb table lists in-frame clones only, not all of them. The sample carries about 140,000 clones, about 9.7% recorded once. The specimen was central memory CD4+ T cells from blood. The receptor set was obtained from a woman aged 40-49 years in good health.

This chain uses TRBV10-3 with TRBJ2-2, with D uncertain. Germline CDR1 ENHRY, CDR2 SYGVKD. This CDR3 contains 15 residues. The V end lost 3 bases, the J end lost 4 bases, and 12 bases lay between the germline ends. Written as DNA, the CDR3 is TGTGCCATCAGTGACCCAGCGATTGGCACCGGGGAGCTGTTTTTT. The encoded protein is CAISDPAIGTGELFF.

This clone was detected only a few times. This chain links TRBV7-2 with TRBJ2-7; D is possibly TRBD1 (5 bases). CDR1 and CDR2 (germline): SGHTA, FQGNSA. The CDR3 sequence is 15 residues long. V lost 5 bases and J 4 bases, leaving 18 bases between the germline ends. This chain's CDR3 is CASSTLVGEVYEQYF. The CDR3 DNA reads TGTGCCAGCAGCACCCTGGTAGGGGAAGTATACGAGCAGTACTTC.

This clone has only a few counts. This chain uses TRBV5-4 with TRBJ2-5, with D possibly TRBD2 on 6 matching bases. The length of the CDR3 is 16 residues. V lost 0 bases, J lost 4 bases, and 16 bases lay in between. Germline-derived CDR1 and CDR2 are SGHNT and YYREEE (reference sequence). CDR3 sequence reads: CASSLGQGRRGETQYF. In nucleotides, the CDR3 is TGTGCCAGCAGCTTGGGGCAGGGTAGGAGGGGAGAGACCCAGTACTTC.